The 2 T cell receptor beta chains below come from one sample, sequenced in a study of blood T cells in healthy people across ages. Primed by a sample-barcoded 5' primer and a J-beta primer mix, a second PCR proceeded for 7 to 11 cycles. TCRdb independently ran MiXCR on the 5' RACE reads; one entry per CDR3 protein. The table shows about 1.4 million distinct CDR3 sequences, with around 59% occurring only once. Sequenced input: blood. The receptors shown here come from a man between 18 and 29 years old in good health.

The chain carries TRBV25-1 and TRBJ2-7; tentatively, D is TRBD1 (5 bases). Trimming took off 2 bases at V and 8 bases at J, with 16 bases between the two ends. The CDR3 loop spans 14 amino acids. CDR1 MGHDK and CDR2 SYGVNS come from the germline V gene. CDR3 sequence (DNA): TGTGCCAGCAGTGAAGGGGCCCCCTCTAGGAAGCAGTACTTC. This sequence encodes CASSEGAPSRKQYF.

This clonotype was detected once. The chain has TRBV3-1 and TRBJ1-2, with a weak D call TRBD1 (6 bases). The CDR3 extends over 15 amino acids. V lost 1 base to trimming and J lost 8 bases, with 17 bases between them. The germline V gene has CDR1 LGHDT and CDR2 YNNKEL (reference sequence). The chain's CDR3 is CASSQGSPQGWGYTF. CDR3 bases: TGTGCCAGCAGCCAAGGTTCCCCACAGGGATGGGGCTACACCTTC.